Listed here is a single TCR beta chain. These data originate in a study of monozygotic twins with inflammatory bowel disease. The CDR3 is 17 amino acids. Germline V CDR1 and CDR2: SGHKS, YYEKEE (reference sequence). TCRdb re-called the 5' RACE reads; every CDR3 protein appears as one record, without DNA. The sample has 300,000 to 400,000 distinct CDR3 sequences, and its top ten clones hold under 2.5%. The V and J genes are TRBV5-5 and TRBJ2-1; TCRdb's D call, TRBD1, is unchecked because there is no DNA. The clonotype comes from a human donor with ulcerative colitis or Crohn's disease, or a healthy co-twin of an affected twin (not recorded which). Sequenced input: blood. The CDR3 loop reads CASSFGGASSSYNEQFF.